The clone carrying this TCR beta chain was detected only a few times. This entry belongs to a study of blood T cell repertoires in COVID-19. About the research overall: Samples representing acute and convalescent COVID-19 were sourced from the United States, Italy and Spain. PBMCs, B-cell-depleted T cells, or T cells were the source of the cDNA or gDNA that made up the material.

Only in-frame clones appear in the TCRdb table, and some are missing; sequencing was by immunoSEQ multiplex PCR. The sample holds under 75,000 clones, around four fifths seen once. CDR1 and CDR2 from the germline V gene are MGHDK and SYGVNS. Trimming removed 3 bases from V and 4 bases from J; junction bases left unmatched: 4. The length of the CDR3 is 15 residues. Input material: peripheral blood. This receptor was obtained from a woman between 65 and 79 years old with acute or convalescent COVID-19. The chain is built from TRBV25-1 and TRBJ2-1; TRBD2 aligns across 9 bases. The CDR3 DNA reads TGTGCCAGCAGTGAGGCTAGCGGGATATACAATGAGCAGTTCTTC. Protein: CASSEASGIYNEQFF.